These 11 T cell receptor beta chains were sequenced from one sample in a study of breast tumors, draining lymph nodes, adjacent tissues. The lymph nodes were axillary draining lymph nodes from breast cancer patients. In TCRdb, the multiplex PCR reads were re-called with MiXCR into one record per CDR3 protein. The profile shows some 170,000 distinct CDR3 sequences, around 33% of them singletons. The specimen was axillary lymph node tissue. All receptors come from a female donor with breast cancer. Some clones in this sample may be carry-over from other donors' samples.

This clonotype showed up many times. V gene TRBV19 combines with J gene TRBJ2-1; perhaps D is TRBD1 or TRBD2 (6 bases each). This CDR3 is built from 13 residues. With 0 bases removed from V and 14 bases from J, the gap between germline ends came to 14 bases. Germline CDR1 and CDR2: LNHDA and SQIVND (reference sequence). The CDR3 DNA follows: TGTGCCAGTAGTATAGATCTATGGGGGGCCAAGTTCTTC. Its protein is CASSIDLWGAKFF.

This clonotype was recorded many times. The rearrangement uses TRBV6-1 and TRBJ2-5; 7 bases line up with TRBD1. The germline V gene has CDR1 MNHNS and CDR2 SASEGT. The CDR3 totals 15 residues. Trimming at V came to 0 bases and at J to 5 bases, leaving 6 bases not matched to a gene. CDR3 nucleotides: TGTGCCAGCAGTGAAGCGACAGGGCGGGTGGAGACCCAGTACTTC. Translation gives CASSEATGRVETQYF.

This clonotype was observed many times. The J gene is TRBJ2-1, the V gene TRBV7-9; no reliable D call. V lost 5 bases and J lost 10, with 15 bases in between. Germline assignment: CDR1 SEHNR and CDR2 FQNEAQ (reference sequence). This CDR3 is 13 amino acids long. The CDR3 coding sequence is TGTGCCAGCAGCATTGACTTGGGTCGAGAGCAGTTCTTC. It yields the protein CASSIDLGREQFF.

Only a few counts were recorded for this clonotype. The chain combines TRBV5-1 with TRBJ1-1; TRBD1 agrees at 9 bases. After removal of 1 base from V and 2 bases from J, the junction contained 6 bases not matched to a gene. Germline V gives CDR1 SGHRS, CDR2 YFSETQ. CDR3 length: 16 residues. In DNA form, the CDR3 reads TGCGCCAGCAGCTTGAGGACAGGGGTTACAAACACTGAAGCTTTCTTT. This gives the protein CASSLRTGVTNTEAFF. The full variable domain, completed using reference TRBV5-1 and TRBJ1-1, is KAGVTQTPRYLIKTRGQQVTLSCSPISGHRSVSWYQQTPGQGLQFLFEYFSETQRNKGNFPGRFSGRQFSNSRSEMNVSTLELGDSALYLCASSLRTGVTNTEAFFGQGTRLTVV.

This clonotype has at least ten counts. This chain connects TRBV9 to TRBJ2-2, with a tentative D call TRBD2 (6 bases). CDR3 length: 16 residues. Germline CDR1 is SGDLS and CDR2 is YYNGEE. Trimming removed 1 base at V and 6 bases at J, with 16 bases between. CDR3 amino acids: CASSVSGTLRPGELFF. The CDR3 bases are TGTGCCAGCAGCGTATCCGGGACTCTTAGGCCCGGGGAGCTGTTTTTT. The full variable domain, completed using reference TRBV9 and TRBJ2-2, is DSGVTQTPKHLITATGQRVTLRCSPRSGDLSVYWYQQSLDQGLQFLIQYYNGEERAKGNILERFSAQQFPDLHSELNLSSLELGDSALYFCASSVSGTLRPGELFFGEGSRLTVL.

There are many counts of this clonotype. The rearrangement links TRBV7-3 to TRBJ2-2; 9 nucleotides line up with TRBD1. This CDR3 comprises 15 residues. Germline-derived CDR1 and CDR2 are SGHTA and FQGTGA. Unmatched junction bases numbered 6, after V lost 5 bases and J lost 5 bases. The CDR3 region has the DNA TGTGCCAGCAGCGCACGACAGGGGGTAACCGGGGAGCTGTTTTTT. Protein product: CASSARQGVTGELFF.

This clonotype was found a few times. The chain uses TRBV5-6 and TRBJ1-1; TRBD1 agrees at 9 bases. After removal of 2 bases from V and 2 bases from J, the junction contained 4 bases not matched to a gene. CDR3 length equals 15 residues. The germline gives CDR1 SGHDT, CDR2 YYEEEE. Here the CDR3 DNA reads TGTGCCAGCAGCTTCCGACAGGGGGAAAACACTGAAGCTTTCTTT. The encoded protein is CASSFRQGENTEAFF. Based on the CDR3 plus reference TRBV5-6 and TRBJ1-1, the full variable domain is DAGVTQSPTHLIKTRGQQVTLRCSPKSGHDTVSWYQQALGQGPQFIFQYYEEEERQRGNFPDRFSGHQFPNYSSELNVNALLLGDSALYLCASSFRQGENTEAFFGQGTRLTVV.

V gene TRBV10-3 combines with J gene TRBJ2-1, with TRBD1 matching over 10 bases. The CDR3 is 14 residues long. The germline CDR1 and CDR2 sequences are ENHRY and SYGVKD. V gave up 10 bases and J gave up 5 bases; unmatched junction bases: 8. This CDR3 is CASAAGTGDNEQFF. The CDR3 region has the DNA TGTGCCAGCGCTGCCGGGACAGGGGACAATGAGCAGTTCTTC.

V usage is TRBV12-3 or TRBV12-4 and J usage is TRBJ1-1; D gene unclear. Trimming left V 3 bases short and J 1 base short, with 9 bases between. The CDR3 contains 14 residues. The CDR3, as DNA: TGTGCCAGCAGTTTTACGGCTCCGAACACTGAAGCTTTCTTT. It codes for CASSFTAPNTEAFF.

This clonotype has only a few counts. A much larger clonotype is one base distant, so this may be a read error. The V and J genes are TRBV20-1 and TRBJ2-1, with 8 bases aligning to TRBD2. CDR3 length: 14 residues. Looked up from germline, CDR1 is DFQATT and CDR2 is SNEGSKA (reference sequence). CDR3 coding DNA: TGCAGTGCCTTAACTAGCGGACTCTACACTGAGCAGTTCTTC. It encodes CSALTSGLYTEQFF.

This clonotype was seen many times. The chain combines TRBV7-9 with TRBJ2-5; D remains ambiguous. The CDR3 is 11 residues long. Germline CDR1 SEHNR, CDR2 FQNEAQ (reference sequence). Trimming stripped 7 bases from V and 3 bases from J, with 6 bases between. DNA for the CDR3: TGTGCCAGCACCCTAGAAGAGACCCAGTACTTC. Translating gives CASTLEETQYF.